This entry lists 32 T cell receptor beta chains sequenced from one sample in a study of cytomegalovirus exposure and HLA in healthy donors. A multiplex PCR was run with 60 Vbeta primers and 13 Jbeta primers. Sequencing was performed with immunoSEQ multiplex PCR; in TCRdb, only in-frame clones are kept and a portion is missing. The sample consists of 150,000 or so clones, 75% of them appearing once. Material for sequencing was PBMCs. Receptors were obtained from a woman between 40 and 55 years old in good health and CMV-seropositive.

The chain uses TRBV6-4 and TRBJ2-3; 8 nucleotides align to TRBD2. The germline V gene encodes CDR1 MRHNA and CDR2 SNTAGT. V lost 2 bases to trimming and J lost 3 bases; unmatched junction nucleotides: 7. This CDR3 contains 16 residues. CDR3 sequence reads: CASSDPSGRGTDTQYF. CDR3 in DNA: TGTGCCAGCAGTGACCCCAGCGGGAGAGGGACAGATACGCAGTATTTT.

This clone was detected only a few times. The chain recombines TRBV7-8 with TRBJ2-2, with D possibly being TRBD1 (6 bases). The CDR3 contains 16 residues. Trimming removed 0 bases at V and 7 bases at J, with 15 bases between. Looked up from germline, CDR1 is SGHVS and CDR2 is FQNEAQ. Here the CDR3 DNA reads TGTGCCAGCAGCTTAGCGTCGGGCCAGGGGCTCGGGGAGCTGTTTTTT. It specifies CASSLASGQGLGELFF. The entire variable domain, with the rest obtained from reference TRBV7-8 and TRBJ2-2, is as follows: GAGVSQSPRYKVAKRGQDVALRCDPISGHVSLFWYQQALGQGPEFLTYFQNEAQLDKSGLPSDRFFAERPEGSVSTLKIQRTQQEDSAVYLCASSLASGQGLGELFFGEGSRLTVL.

The chain links TRBV10-3 to TRBJ2-5; D gene unclear. CDR3 length: 13 amino acids. CDR1 and CDR2 (germline): ENHRY, SYGVKD. Trimming left V 4 bases short and J 0 bases short, with 6 bases between. The CDR3 sequence: CAISADYQETQYF. Written as DNA, the CDR3 is TGTGCCATCAGTGCCGACTACCAAGAGACCCAGTACTTC.

This rearrangement joins TRBV18 to TRBJ2-7, with TRBD2 identical over 10 bases. The CDR3 extends over 15 amino acids. V shed 0 bases and J 2 bases; nucleotides not matched to a gene: 1. The germline CDR1 and CDR2 sequences are KGHSH and LQKENI. In DNA, the CDR3 is TGTGCCAGCTCACCACCCCTAGCGGGAGCCTACGAGCAGTACTTC. This gives the protein CASSPPLAGAYEQYF.

V is TRBV6-1 and J is TRBJ2-2; the match to TRBD1 covers 10 bases. Germline-derived CDR1 and CDR2 are MNHNS and SASEGT. V lost 3 bases, J lost 4 bases, and 5 bases stayed unmatched. The CDR3 totals 16 residues. CDR3 in amino acids: CASSEGTGEITGELFF. In DNA form, the CDR3 reads TGTGCCAGCAGTGAGGGGACAGGGGAAATCACCGGGGAGCTGTTTTTT.

The V gene is TRBV4-1, the J gene TRBJ2-1, with TRBD2 matching 11 bases. The CDR3 spans 15 residues. Germline assignment: CDR1 MGHRA and CDR2 YSYEKL. Germline trimming cut 3 bases from V and 10 bases from J; bases unmatched to any gene: 8. The CDR3 DNA is TGCGCCAGCAGCCAGGGACTAGCGGTCCTGGGAGAGCAGTTCTTC. It translates to CASSQGLAVLGEQFF.

This clone has more than one count but fewer than ten. The chain joins TRBV5-4 to TRBJ2-2, with a tentative D call TRBD1 (6 bases). The CDR3 contains 15 residues. V lost 1 base, J lost 1 base, and 8 bases lay in between. Germline values: CDR1 SGHNT, CDR2 YYREEE (reference sequence). CDR3 region: CASSLSGQNTGELFF. For the CDR3, the DNA is TGTGCCAGCAGCTTGTCGGGACAGAACACCGGGGAGCTGTTTTTT. The whole variable domain, remainder taken from reference TRBV5-4 and TRBJ2-2, is ETGVTQSPTHLIKTRGQQVTLRCSSQSGHNTVSWYQQALGQGPQFIFQYYREEENGRGNFPPRFSGLQFPNYSSELNVNALELDDSALYLCASSLSGQNTGELFFGEGSRLTVL.

The gene calls are TRBV7-8 and TRBJ2-2; a possible D gene is TRBD2 (5 bases). The germline V gene has CDR1 SGHVS and CDR2 FQNEAQ. Trimming took off 4 bases at V and 1 base at J, with 10 bases between the two ends. This CDR3 spans 15 amino acids. The CDR3 region is CASSSSRVNTGELFF. The CDR3 nucleotides are TGTGCCAGCAGCTCGTCGAGGGTGAACACCGGGGAGCTGTTTTTT. The whole variable domain, remainder taken from reference TRBV7-8 and TRBJ2-2, is GAGVSQSPRYKVAKRGQDVALRCDPISGHVSLFWYQQALGQGPEFLTYFQNEAQLDKSGLPSDRFFAERPEGSVSTLKIQRTQQEDSAVYLCASSSSRVNTGELFFGEGSRLTVL.

This clone was counted a few times. The chain couples TRBV6-1 to TRBJ1-2, with 9 bases fitting TRBD1. The V gene end was trimmed by 6 bases and the J gene end by 4 bases; junction bases not matched to a gene: 0. Germline lookup yields CDR1 MNHNS and CDR2 SASEGT. The CDR3 is 12 amino acids. The CDR3 region is CASRDRGYGYTF. The CDR3 DNA reads TGTGCCAGCAGGGACAGGGGCTATGGCTACACCTTC.

V gene TRBV28 combines with J gene TRBJ1-1, with a weak D call TRBD1 (6 bases). The CDR3 sequence is 12 residues long. Germline-derived CDR1 and CDR2 are MDHEN and SYDVKM. Trimming shortened V by 1 base and J by 11 bases, and 11 bases separated the two germline ends. CDR3 DNA sequence: TGTGCCAGCAGTTTATCCCGACAGGAGGCTTTCTTT. Its protein is CASSLSRQEAFF.

This clone was detected only a few times. The chain has TRBV19 and TRBJ1-2; 8 bases are a match to TRBD1. The V gene end was trimmed by 5 bases and the J gene end by 3 bases; junction bases not matched to a gene: 2. The length of the CDR3 is 13 residues. The germline gives CDR1 LNHDA, CDR2 SQIVND (reference sequence). The CDR3 here is CASSSTGDYGYTF. In DNA form, the CDR3 reads TGTGCCAGTAGTTCGACAGGGGACTATGGCTACACCTTC.

This chain connects TRBV27 to TRBJ1-1, with no clear D. The V and J ends lost 8 bases and 1 base respectively, with 5 bases between them. This CDR3 spans 11 amino acids. The germline gives CDR1 MNHEY, CDR2 SMNVEV (reference sequence). The CDR3 DNA follows: TGTGCCAGCTGGGCGAACACTGAAGCTTTCTTT. The encoded protein is CASWANTEAFF.

The chain uses TRBV4-3 and TRBJ2-1, with D possibly TRBD2 on 5 matching bases. CDR1 is LGHNA and CDR2 is YSLEER in the germline V gene. Trimming took off 0 bases at V and 8 bases at J, with 8 bases between the two ends. This CDR3 has 13 amino acids. The CDR3 coding sequence is TGCGCCAGCAGCCAAGATAAGAGGGATGAGCAGTTCTTC. Its translation is CASSQDKRDEQFF.

This chain uses TRBV5-1 with TRBJ2-7, with 8 positions matching TRBD2. The germline V gene encodes CDR1 SGHRS and CDR2 YFSETQ. V trimming: 5 bases; J trimming: 0 bases; junction bases outside the gene matches: 7. The CDR3 contains 15 residues. The CDR3 here is CASSVAGPPSYEQYF. DNA of the CDR3: TGCGCCAGCAGTGTAGCGGGACCGCCCTCCTACGAGCAGTACTTC.

The chain has TRBV19 and TRBJ2-6; TRBD1 agrees at 11 bases. CDR3 length: 16 amino acids. V dropped 8 bases and J dropped 0; count of bases not matched to a gene: 3. Germline CDR1 LNHDA, CDR2 SQIVND (reference sequence). The CDR3 nucleotides are TGTGCCAGTTCGGGGACAGGGGGCTCTGGGGCCAACGTCCTGACTTTC. Residues: CASSGTGGSGANVLTF.

J is TRBJ2-7 and V is TRBV10-1; 7 bases match TRBD2. The V and J ends lost 6 bases and 4 bases, in that order; junction bases with no gene match: 27. CDR3 length: 20 residues. Germline values: CDR1 WNHNN, CDR2 SYGVQD (reference sequence). The CDR3 is CASSELARMGLLREMYEQYF. CDR3 bases: TGCGCCAGCAGCGAACTGGCGAGAATGGGGCTGTTGCGGGAGATGTACGAGCAGTACTTC.

The V gene is TRBV19, the J gene TRBJ1-2; TRBD1 is a possible D gene (5 bases). There are 15 residues in the CDR3. The V gene lost 6 bases and the J gene lost 5 bases, with 19 bases spanning the gap. Germline CDR1 and CDR2: LNHDA and SQIVND (reference sequence). CDR3 in amino acids: CASSTSRDSPYGYTF. As DNA, the CDR3 is TGTGCCAGTAGCACGTCCCGGGACTCTCCGTATGGCTACACCTTC.

Here the CDR3 reads CASSDRGINQPQHF. The CDR3 region has the DNA TGTGCCAGCAGCGACAGGGGTATCAATCAGCCCCAGCATTTT. The chain carries TRBV27 and TRBJ1-5; 8 positions match TRBD1. This CDR3 contains 14 residues. The V gene's germline CDR1 is MNHEY and CDR2 SMNVEV (reference sequence). The ends lost 6 bases at V and 3 bases at J; junction bases unmatched: 4.

This clone was picked up a small number of times. In nucleotides, the CDR3 is TGTGCCAGCAGCATTAGACAGGGGAGGGAGGACACTGAAGCTTTCTTT. It specifies CASSIRQGREDTEAFF. The rearrangement joins TRBV28 to TRBJ1-1, with 8 bases that match TRBD1. Trimming cost V 6 bases and J 3 bases; bases outside gene matches: 12. In germline, CDR1 is MDHEN, CDR2 SYDVKM. The CDR3 consists of 16 residues. Full variable domain (rest looked up from reference TRBV28 and TRBJ1-1): DVKVTQSSRYLVKRTGEKVFLECVQDMDHENMFWYRQDPGLGLRLIYFSYDVKMKEKGDIPEGYSVSREKKERFSLILESASTNQTSMYLCASSIRQGREDTEAFFGQGTRLTVV.

This clone has more than one count but fewer than ten. V gene TRBV6-1 combines with J gene TRBJ1-5; D unresolved. V dropped 2 bases and J dropped 0 bases, with 14 bases sitting between them. Germline loops: CDR1 MNHNS, CDR2 SASEGT. The CDR3 length is 17 residues. CDR3 nucleotide sequence: TGTGCCAGCAGTGAAAGGCGGCAGCCTTATAGCAATCAGCCCCAGCATTTT. Its protein product is CASSERRQPYSNQPQHF.

V and J are TRBV16 and TRBJ1-5; 9 bases align to TRBD1. Germline CDR1 and CDR2: KGHSY and FQNENV. The CDR3 is made up of 14 amino acids. Unmatched junction bases numbered 4, after V lost 3 bases and J lost 7 bases. CDR3 residues: CASSQGQGYQPQHF. The CDR3 region has the DNA TGTGCCAGCAGCCAGGGACAGGGATACCAGCCCCAGCATTTT. The whole variable domain, remainder taken from reference TRBV16 and TRBJ1-5, is GEEVAQTPKHLVRGEGQKAKLYCAPIKGHSYVFWYQQVLKNEFKFLISFQNENVFDETGMPKERFSAKCLPNSPCSLEIQATKLEDSAVYFCASSQGQGYQPQHFGDGTRLSIL.

This clone was counted a single time. This chain links TRBV5-1 with TRBJ1-1; unclear D gene. This CDR3 is built from 13 residues. V was cut by 0 bases and J by 4 bases, with 7 bases left in between. The germline CDR1 and CDR2 sequences are SGHRS and YFSETQ. This CDR3 is CASSLEGSTEAFF. The CDR3 DNA sequence: TGCGCCAGCAGCTTGGAAGGGAGCACTGAAGCTTTCTTT.

V is TRBV4-3 and J is TRBJ2-5; the D gene is possibly TRBD2 (7 bases). Trimming stripped 0 bases from V and 1 base from J, with 15 bases between. Germline-derived CDR1 and CDR2 are LGHNA and YSLEER. The CDR3 is 17 amino acids. In DNA form, the CDR3 reads TGCGCCAGCAGCCAAGACCTGAGGGGGGGCGGCCAAGAGACCCAGTACTTC. Translation gives CASSQDLRGGGQETQYF.

This clone has only a few counts. J is TRBJ1-2 and V is TRBV28; D may be TRBD1 (5 bases). V shed 7 bases and J shed 8 bases, with 20 bases lying between them. From germline, CDR1 is MDHEN and CDR2 SYDVKM. The CDR3 runs to 14 residues. The CDR3 spells CASTIHGTDSGYTF. The CDR3 DNA follows: TGTGCCAGCACCATACATGGAACAGACAGCGGCTACACCTTC.

The J gene is TRBJ2-5, the V gene TRBV27, with 8 bases identical to TRBD2. J lost 2 bases, V lost 2 bases, and 10 bases had no gene match. The CDR3 totals 17 residues. CDR1 is MNHEY and CDR2 is SMNVEV in the germline V gene (reference sequence). The CDR3 bases are TGTGCCAGCAGTTTACGCTTCCTACTAGCGGCACAAGAGACCCAGTACTTC. It translates to CASSLRFLLAAQETQYF.

The gene calls are TRBV2 and TRBJ1-4, with D possibly TRBD1 on 5 matching bases. There are 14 residues in the CDR3. The germline V gene encodes CDR1 SNHLY and CDR2 FYNNEI. With 10 bases removed from V and 0 bases from J, the gap between germline ends came to 12 bases. The CDR3 sequence: CATRDRSTNEKLFF. The CDR3 nucleotides are TGTGCCACCAGAGACAGATCAACTAATGAAAAACTGTTTTTT.

This clone was seen once. The CDR3 region is CASRQGVVGNTIYF. CDR3 sequence (DNA): TGTGCCAGCCGACAGGGAGTAGTTGGAAACACCATATATTTT. The rearrangement uses TRBV19 and TRBJ1-3, with TRBD1 identical over 7 bases. V dropped 9 bases and J dropped 3; count of bases not matched to a gene: 8. CDR1 LNHDA and CDR2 SQIVND come from the germline V gene (reference sequence). CDR3 length equals 14 residues.

The chain couples TRBV7-3 to TRBJ2-3, with D perhaps TRBD1 (5 bases). V was pared by 5 bases and J by 4 bases, with 10 bases between. CDR3 length: 13 residues. Germline V lookup: CDR1 SGHTA, CDR2 FQGTGA. CDR3 sequence reads: CASSQGGADTQYF. The CDR3 nucleotides are TGTGCCAGCAGCCAGGGTGGGGCAGATACGCAGTATTTT.

This clone showed up just once. This chain connects TRBV28 to TRBJ2-3; 12 positions match TRBD1. CDR3 size: 15 residues. Unmatched junction bases numbered 8, after V lost 5 bases and J lost 8 bases. CDR1 and CDR2 (germline): MDHEN, SYDVKM. Here the CDR3 DNA reads TGTGCCAGCAGTAGACCGGGACAGGGGGCGCGTACGCAGTATTTT. It translates to CASSRPGQGARTQYF.

The chain is built from TRBV27 and TRBJ2-7; D might be TRBD2 (5 bases). This CDR3 is built from 12 residues. The V end lost 6 bases, the J end lost 3 bases, and 9 bases lay between the germline ends. Germline CDR1 and CDR2: MNHEY and SMNVEV (reference sequence). This CDR3 is CASRGSGYEQYF. CDR3 coding DNA: TGTGCCAGCAGGGGAAGCGGCTACGAGCAGTACTTC.

This rearrangement joins TRBV7-8 to TRBJ1-2; D might be TRBD1 (6 bases). V was shortened by 4 bases and J by 8 bases, with 14 bases between the two germline ends. This CDR3 has 13 residues. CDR1 is SGHVS, CDR2 FQNEAQ, per germline. The CDR3 sequence: CASSSGGAGGYTF. DNA for the CDR3: TGTGCCAGCAGCTCTGGGGGCGCCGGCGGCTACACCTTC.

The rearrangement links TRBV6-5 to TRBJ1-2, with unresolved D. Germline loops: CDR1 MNHEY, CDR2 SVGAGI. V was shortened by 6 bases and J by 4 bases, with 12 bases between the two germline ends. The CDR3 runs 13 residues. For the CDR3, the DNA is TGTGCCAGCAGAACAACAGTGGGCTATGGCTACACCTTC. Amino acid sequence: CASRTTVGYGYTF.